This entry lists 14 T cell receptor beta chains sequenced from one sample in a study of shared clonotypes between healthy human individuals (dated by TCRdb to the early 2020s). Library creation used the immunoSEQ multiplex PCR assay. The table comes from immuneACCESS by way of TCRdb, which keeps in-frame sequences with V and J called. Part of the clones is missing from these tables; in studies checked, under half for an unresolved V gene and the rest for unknown reasons. In all, the sample holds about 2 million clones, and about 95% of those were seen once. The ten largest clones take up approximately 1.2% of the sample. CD8 naive samples were CD45RO-negative cells positively selected for CCR7, giving a CD45RA+CCR7+ population that excluded TemRA cells. The source material was naive CD8+ T cells sorted from blood. Read against the paper, the sample's cell subset or site label means: CD45RA+CCR7+. The receptors shown here come from a man aged 18-30 years in good health.

Only one count was recorded for this clone. The rearrangement links TRBV5-8 to TRBJ2-7; D gene ambiguous. V was trimmed by 7 bases and J by 0 bases, leaving 11 bases between them. The germline V gene has CDR1 SGHTS and CDR2 YDEGEE. The length of the CDR3 is 13 residues. CDR3 DNA: TGTGCCAGCTCCCCAAGCGACTCCTACGAGCAGTACTTC. Translated, it gives CASSPSDSYEQYF. The full variable domain, with the rest looked up from reference TRBV5-8 and TRBJ2-7, is EAGVTQSPTHLIKTRGQQATLRCSPISGHTSVYWYQQALGLGLQFLLWYDEGEERNRGNFPPRFSGRQFPNYSSELNVNALELEDSALYLCASSPSDSYEQYFGPGTRLTVT.

This clone has a handful of counts. This same CDR3 is encoded by further DNA sequences in the sample. V gene TRBV4-1 combines with J gene TRBJ2-7; TRBD1 matches 7 bases. The CDR3 loop spans 13 amino acids. Germline V gene sequence: CDR1 MGHRA, CDR2 YSYEKL. Losses at the gene ends were 3 bases for V and 3 bases for J; bases not matched to a gene: 2. The CDR3 bases are TGCGCCAGCAGCCACCGGGACAGCTACGAGCAGTACTTC. This gives the protein CASSHRDSYEQYF.

This chain joins TRBV9 and TRBJ1-2; TRBD1 aligns across 8 bases. CDR1 and CDR2 from the germline V gene are SGDLS and YYNGEE. This CDR3 has 14 amino acids. Germline trimming cut 4 bases from V and 4 bases from J; bases unmatched to any gene: 6. The DNA of the CDR3 is TGTGCCAGCAGCCCATCAGGGGGCGCCTATGGCTACACCTTC. This gives the protein CASSPSGGAYGYTF.

Of note for this clone: Other nucleotide sequences in the sample specify the same CDR3. The chain combines TRBV5-1 with TRBJ1-1; TRBD1 might be the D (5 bases). Trimming pared 0 bases from V and 2 bases from J, leaving 8 bases between. Germline V gene sequence: CDR1 SGHRS, CDR2 YFSETQ. The CDR3 is 14 amino acids. The CDR3 reads CASSLDGGNTEAFF. The CDR3 nucleotides read TGCGCCAGCAGCTTGGACGGGGGTAACACTGAAGCTTTCTTT.

CDR3 in DNA: TGTGCCAGCAGTTATGTAGAATCGGGAGAAGCTTTCTTT. It translates to CASSYVESGEAFF. The chain is built from TRBV6-5 and TRBJ1-1; no clear D. The V gene's germline CDR1 is MNHEY and CDR2 SVGAGI. The CDR3 loop spans 13 amino acids. Trimming pared 3 bases from V and 8 bases from J, leaving 13 bases between.

The chain employs TRBV4-3 and TRBJ2-4, with D possibly being TRBD1 or TRBD2 (5 bases each). V lost 4 bases and J 7 bases, leaving 20 bases between the germline ends. Germline values: CDR1 LGHNA, CDR2 YSLEER. There are 16 residues in the CDR3. The CDR3 coding sequence is TGCGCCAGCAGCCTCGGGGTGGCGGCCGAGGGGAACATTCAGTACTTC. Encoded protein: CASSLGVAAEGNIQYF.

The chain couples TRBV2 to TRBJ2-2; perhaps TRBD1 as D (6 bases). Germline V gene data show CDR1 as SNHLY and CDR2 as FYNNEI. V lost 0 bases, J lost 0 bases, and 14 bases lay in between. The CDR3 is made up of 18 amino acids. CDR3 loop: CASSEARLRTANTGELFF. The CDR3 DNA is TGTGCCAGCAGTGAAGCGCGGCTTAGGACAGCGAACACCGGGGAGCTGTTTTTT.

The V gene is TRBV27, the J gene TRBJ2-2; unclear D gene. The CDR3 consists of 11 residues. CDR1 MNHEY and CDR2 SMNVEV come from the germline V gene (reference sequence). V shed 5 bases and J shed 7 bases, with 5 bases lying between them. The CDR3 region is CASSKDGELFF. The DNA of the CDR3 is TGTGCCAGCAGTAAGGACGGGGAGCTGTTTTTT.

The CDR3 loop reads CASSFGGDRNQPQHF. The CDR3 DNA is TGTGCCAGCAGTTTCGGAGGGGATCGTAATCAGCCCCAGCATTTT. This sequence joins TRBV28 and TRBJ1-5; TRBD1 might be the D (5 bases). The CDR3 is 15 amino acids. Germline CDR1 and CDR2: MDHEN and SYDVKM. The V gene lost 3 bases and the J gene lost 4 bases, with 13 bases spanning the gap. Based on the CDR3 plus reference TRBV28 and TRBJ1-5, the full variable domain is DVKVTQSSRYLVKRTGEKVFLECVQDMDHENMFWYRQDPGLGLRLIYFSYDVKMKEKGDIPEGYSVSREKKERFSLILESASTNQTSMYLCASSFGGDRNQPQHFGDGTRLSIL.

The chain uses TRBV4-1 and TRBJ2-7; possible D gene TRBD1, 6 bases. Between the trimmed V and J ends, which lost 0 bases and 3 bases, there was a span of 15 bases. This CDR3 is 16 amino acids long. The germline gives CDR1 MGHRA, CDR2 YSYEKL. CDR3 DNA sequence: TGCGCCAGCAGCCAAGATGGGGGCGGCATCCTCTACGAGCAGTACTTC. Its translation is CASSQDGGGILYEQYF.

The chain carries TRBV5-4 and TRBJ2-2, with TRBD1 as a possible D gene (6 bases). The germline CDR1 and CDR2 sequences are SGHNT and YYREEE (reference sequence). With 4 bases removed from V and 6 bases from J, the gap between germline ends came to 28 bases. The CDR3 loop spans 19 amino acids. The CDR3 here is CASSPGPPRGGSGPGELFF. CDR3 nucleotide sequence: TGTGCCAGCAGCCCGGGGCCTCCCAGGGGTGGGTCTGGTCCCGGGGAGCTGTTTTTT.

The chain joins TRBV11-2 to TRBJ2-1, with D maybe TRBD2 (6 bases). Per the germline V gene, CDR1 is SGHAT and CDR2 is FQNNGV. The CDR3 totals 15 residues. V shed 4 bases and J shed 8 bases, with 18 bases lying between them. CDR3 sequence reads: CASSYWGTPRDEQFF. In nucleotides, the CDR3 is TGTGCCAGCAGCTATTGGGGGACTCCCCGGGATGAGCAGTTCTTC.

This sequence joins TRBV30 and TRBJ1-2; D unclear. The V gene's germline CDR1 is GTSNPN and CDR2 SVGIG (reference sequence). The CDR3 totals 12 residues. V was shortened by 0 bases and J by 8 bases, with 10 bases between the two germline ends. The CDR3 DNA follows: TGTGCCTGGAGTGTACATAACGAAGGCTACACCTTC. It specifies CAWSVHNEGYTF.

J is TRBJ2-7 and V is TRBV27; TRBD1 agrees at 11 bases. Germline V gene lookup returns CDR1 MNHEY and CDR2 SMNVEV (reference sequence). This CDR3 spans 14 amino acids. Trimming removed 6 bases from V and 5 bases from J; junction bases left unmatched: 6. Here the CDR3 reads CASSPGTGGNEQYF. In DNA form, the CDR3 reads TGTGCCAGCAGCCCCGGGACAGGGGGGAACGAGCAGTACTTC.